Below are 32 T cell receptor beta chains sequenced from a single sample in a study of identical twins. In TCRdb, the 5' RACE reads were re-called with MiXCR into one record per CDR3 protein. Of hundreds of thousands of distinct CDR3 sequences in the sample, 6% to 6.5% were seen once. The specimen sequenced was naive T cells sorted from blood. The receptors come from a man younger than 35 in good health.

J is TRBJ2-6 and V is TRBV3-1, with 12 positions matching TRBD2. The CDR3 totals 19 residues. V lost 0 bases, J lost 0 bases, and 3 bases stayed unmatched. Germline loops: CDR1 LGHDT, CDR2 YNNKEL (reference sequence). The DNA of the CDR3 is TGTGCCAGCAGCCAAGAGGGACTAGCGGGTACCTCTGGGGCCAACGTCCTGACTTTC. It is translated as CASSQEGLAGTSGANVLTF.

This clonotype was recorded at least ten times. The DNA is omitted, as the CDR3 cannot be located on it reliably, and the CDR3 follows TCRdb's listing. This chain connects TRBV20-1 to TRBJ2-3; the table's D gene call, TRBD1, was not cross checked with the DNA. CDR1 and CDR2 (germline): DFQATT, SNEGSKA (reference sequence). The CDR3 is 12 amino acids long, termini counted. The CDR3 region is CSARVGGGAPYF.

This clonotype was found a few times. The rearrangement links TRBV18 to TRBJ1-5; D gene unclear. Germline V lookup: CDR1 KGHSH, CDR2 LQKENI. The V end lost 1 base, the J end lost 6 bases, and 10 bases lay between the germline ends. The CDR3 has 14 amino acids. CDR3 DNA sequence: TGTGCCAGCTCACCACTAGGAGGGAGTCAGCCCCAGCATTTT. Translation gives CASSPLGGSQPQHF.

This clonotype was seen many times. The chain recombines TRBV6-5 with TRBJ2-7; TRBD1 might be the D (5 bases). Germline V gene data show CDR1 as MNHEY and CDR2 as SVGAGI. Between the trimmed V and J ends, which lost 0 bases and 7 bases, there was a span of 19 bases. The CDR3 is made up of 16 amino acids. Here the CDR3 DNA reads TGTGCCAGCAGTTACTCAGGTCAGGGATGGGAAGGAGAGCAGTACTTC. It codes for CASSYSGQGWEGEQYF.

The table lists this clonotype with many counts. The chain is built from TRBV5-1 and TRBJ1-2; 7 bases align to TRBD1. The germline V gene encodes CDR1 SGHRS and CDR2 YFSETQ. Trimming at V came to 0 bases and at J to 4 bases, leaving 3 bases not matched to a gene. There are 14 residues in the CDR3. CDR3 protein: CASSLAQGSYGYTF. The CDR3 region has the DNA TGCGCCAGCAGCTTGGCACAGGGGTCCTATGGCTACACCTTC.

Ten or more counts support this clonotype. The J gene is TRBJ1-4, the V gene TRBV9, with D perhaps matching TRBD1 (6 bases). The germline V and J ends were trimmed by 0 bases and 8 bases, with 11 bases remaining between them. The V gene's germline CDR1 is SGDLS and CDR2 YYNGEE. The CDR3 runs 14 residues. CDR3 loop: CASSVGEGVEKLFF. The DNA of the CDR3 is TGTGCCAGCAGCGTAGGAGAGGGGGTAGAAAAACTGTTTTTT. The full variable domain, its missing parts supplied by reference TRBV9 and TRBJ1-4, is DSGVTQTPKHLITATGQRVTLRCSPRSGDLSVYWYQQSLDQGLQFLIQYYNGEERAKGNILERFSAQQFPDLHSELNLSSLELGDSALYFCASSVGEGVEKLFFGSGTQLSVL.

There are many counts of this clonotype. The chain uses TRBV2 and TRBJ2-3, with 7 nucleotides matching TRBD1. The germline V gene has CDR1 SNHLY and CDR2 FYNNEI. V shed 7 bases, J shed 1 base, and the junction held 2 bases outside the gene matches. This CDR3 has 13 amino acids. In nucleotides, the CDR3 is TGTGCCAGCACACAGGGGCGCACAGATACGCAGTATTTT. This codes for CASTQGRTDTQYF.

This clonotype has a handful of counts. The chain carries TRBV27 and TRBJ2-7; D is possibly TRBD1 (5 bases). V shed 3 bases and J shed 6 bases, with 6 bases lying between them. Germline V lookup: CDR1 MNHEY, CDR2 SMNVEV (reference sequence). The CDR3 totals 11 residues. The CDR3 DNA reads TGTGCCAGCAGTTTTGGGGCCGAGCAGTACTTC. Translated, it gives CASSFGAEQYF.

This clonotype was seen only a few times. V is TRBV5-1 and J is TRBJ1-1; D gene uncertain. Per the germline V gene, CDR1 is SGHRS and CDR2 is YFSETQ. The germline V and J ends were trimmed by 1 base and 1 base, with 14 bases remaining between them. The CDR3 is 16 amino acids. This CDR3 reads CASSLTWDYQNTEAFF. The CDR3 DNA reads TGCGCCAGCAGCTTGACTTGGGATTATCAGAACACTGAAGCTTTCTTT. The full variable domain, in which reference TRBV5-1 and TRBJ1-1 provide the parts outside the CDR3, is KAGVTQTPRYLIKTRGQQVTLSCSPISGHRSVSWYQQTPGQGLQFLFEYFSETQRNKGNFPGRFSGRQFSNSRSEMNVSTLELGDSALYLCASSLTWDYQNTEAFFGQGTRLTVV.

This clonotype was counted many times. This chain joins TRBV6-2 or TRBV6-3 and TRBJ2-1, with 9 bases matching TRBD1. V lost 2 bases to trimming and J lost 2 bases; unmatched junction nucleotides: 1. CDR1 and CDR2 (germline): MNHEY, SVGEGT. This CDR3 region has 15 residues. CDR3 residues: CASSYRDRAYNEQFF. The CDR3 region has the DNA TGTGCCAGCAGTTACCGGGACAGGGCCTACAATGAGCAGTTCTTC.

The chain uses TRBV10-3 and TRBJ2-3, with 7 bases identical to TRBD2. CDR1 is ENHRY and CDR2 is SYGVKD in the germline V gene. Germline trimming cut 6 bases from V and 2 bases from J; bases unmatched to any gene: 8. This CDR3 has 15 residues. The CDR3 nucleotides are TGTGCCATCAGGGCGGCTAGCGGTAACACAGATACGCAGTATTTT. Amino acid sequence: CAIRAASGNTDTQYF.

At least ten counts were recorded for this clonotype. The chain is built from TRBV20-1 and TRBJ2-7; 11 positions match TRBD2. The germline CDR1 and CDR2 sequences are DFQATT and SNEGSKA (reference sequence). Unmatched junction bases numbered 6, after V lost 6 bases and J lost 2 bases. This CDR3 has 14 amino acids. In DNA, the CDR3 is TGCAGTGCGGAACTAGCGGGAGTTGCCTACGAGCAGTACTTC. Its protein product is CSAELAGVAYEQYF.

The J gene is TRBJ2-1, the V gene TRBV20-1; TRBD2 matches at 13 bases. This CDR3 has 16 amino acids. Germline V CDR1 and CDR2: DFQATT, SNEGSKA (reference sequence). The CDR3 bases are TGCTCACTCAGGGGGCTGAGACTAGCGGGAGGCAATGAGCAGTTCTTC. Its protein is CSLRGLRLAGGNEQFF.

This chain connects TRBV27 to TRBJ2-7; a weak D match, TRBD1 (6 bases). The length of the CDR3 is 14 residues. Germline V gene lookup returns CDR1 MNHEY and CDR2 SMNVEV (reference sequence). Trimming cost V 5 bases and J 0 bases, with 11 bases left between them. CDR3 protein: CASSHTGSSYEQYF. CDR3 coding DNA: TGTGCCAGCAGTCATACAGGGAGCTCCTACGAGCAGTACTTC.

This clonotype has at least ten counts. The rearrangement joins TRBV29-1 to TRBJ2-6, with D uncertain. Germline V lookup: CDR1 SQVTM, CDR2 ANQGSEA. Deletions cut 5 bases from V and 0 bases from J, with 8 bases between. This CDR3 comprises 14 residues. CDR3 DNA: TGCAGCGTTTCATTCATCTCTGGGGCCAACGTCCTGACTTTC. Its protein product is CSVSFISGANVLTF.

This clonotype appeared many times. The J gene is TRBJ2-6, the V gene TRBV2; D gene unclear. The CDR3 runs 17 residues. CDR1 SNHLY and CDR2 FYNNEI come from the germline V gene. Between the trimmed V and J ends, which lost 3 bases and 3 bases, there was a span of 15 bases. The CDR3 DNA sequence: TGTGCCAGCAGTGATCTGGGCCCGGGTGGTGGGGCCAACGTCCTGACTTTC. Amino acids: CASSDLGPGGGANVLTF. Full variable domain (outside the CDR3, taken from reference TRBV2 and TRBJ2-6): EPEVTQTPSHQVTQMGQEVILRCVPISNHLYFYWYRQILGQKVEFLVSFYNNEISEKSEIFDDQFSVERPDGSNFTLKIRSTKLEDSAMYFCASSDLGPGGGANVLTFGAGSRLTVL.

V and J are TRBV5-5 and TRBJ2-2, with D possibly being TRBD1 (6 bases). This CDR3 contains 16 residues. The V gene's germline CDR1 is SGHKS and CDR2 YYEKEE (reference sequence). The V gene lost 5 bases and the J gene lost 4 bases, with 18 bases spanning the gap. CDR3: CASRQPGHNSTGELFF. The CDR3 DNA is TGTGCCAGCAGACAACCGGGACACAATTCCACCGGGGAGCTGTTTTTT.

This chain links TRBV24-1 with TRBJ2-3; D is perhaps TRBD1 or TRBD2 (5 bases each). This CDR3 has 14 residues. Trimming pared 3 bases from V and 5 bases from J, leaving 11 bases between. Germline assignment: CDR1 KGHDR and CDR2 SFDVKD. The CDR3 DNA is TGTGCCACCAGTGATACCCGGGGCATAGATACGCAGTATTTT. This translates into CATSDTRGIDTQYF.

The rearrangement links TRBV20-1 to TRBJ2-5; D not certain. The CDR3 extends over 13 amino acids. The germline V and J ends were trimmed by 5 bases and 1 base, with 11 bases remaining between them. Germline lookup yields CDR1 DFQATT and CDR2 SNEGSKA (reference sequence). The CDR3 DNA follows: TGCAGTGCTGTAAACATACTCCAAGAGACCCAGTACTTC. Its translation is CSAVNILQETQYF.

In this sample, this clonotype turned up a few times. J is TRBJ2-7 and V is TRBV6-2 or TRBV6-3, with a possible D match to TRBD2 (5 bases). This CDR3 has 12 amino acids. Germline V lookup: CDR1 MNHEY, CDR2 SVGEGT. The V end was cut by 11 bases, the J end by 7 bases, with 18 bases between. The CDR3 is CAGGGLHGEQYF. The CDR3 DNA follows: TGTGCCGGAGGAGGCCTCCACGGGGAGCAGTACTTC.

The CDR3 coding sequence is TGTGCCAGTAGCGGCTGGACGAACACCGGGGAGCTGTTTTTT. It codes for CASSGWTNTGELFF. The chain has TRBV30 and TRBJ2-2; D perhaps matches TRBD2 (6 bases). CDR3 length equals 14 residues. Germline loops: CDR1 GTSNPN, CDR2 SVGIG (reference sequence). V dropped 8 bases and J dropped 0 bases, with 13 bases sitting between them.

This clonotype showed up many times. This rearrangement joins TRBV7-2 to TRBJ2-7, with D unresolved. Germline CDR1 is SGHTA and CDR2 is FQGNSA. V was pared by 1 base and J by 2 bases, with 9 bases between. CDR3 length: 14 residues. The CDR3 protein is CASSLVGLPYEQYV. CDR3 nucleotide sequence: TGTGCCAGCAGCTTAGTTGGCCTGCCCTACGAGCAGTACGTC.

The J gene is TRBJ2-5, the V gene TRBV7-9, with TRBD1 as a possible D gene (6 bases). This CDR3 has 14 residues. Germline CDR1 is SEHNR and CDR2 is FQNEAQ (reference sequence). Trimming took 5 bases from V and 1 from J, leaving 11 bases between them. Here the CDR3 reads CASSPKDSQETQYF. Written as DNA, the CDR3 is TGTGCCAGCAGCCCGAAGGACAGCCAAGAGACCCAGTACTTC.

The sample holds many counts of this clonotype. This rearrangement joins TRBV7-8 to TRBJ1-2; D might be TRBD1 (6 bases). CDR3 length: 14 amino acids. Trimming pared 5 bases from V and 4 bases from J, leaving 14 bases between. The germline V gene encodes CDR1 SGHVS and CDR2 FQNEAQ. The CDR3 is CASSPRGPLYGYTF. CDR3 sequence (DNA): TGTGCCAGCAGCCCCAGGGGCCCCCTCTATGGCTACACCTTC.

The chain carries TRBV11-2 and TRBJ2-7; D is perhaps TRBD2 (6 bases). The ends were cut back, 4 bases at V and 5 bases at J, with 27 bases in the middle. The CDR3 contains 18 residues. The germline gives CDR1 SGHAT, CDR2 FQNNGV. The CDR3: CASSSKWFLGLRSHEQYF. Here the CDR3 DNA reads TGTGCCAGCAGCTCGAAATGGTTTCTTGGACTAAGGTCCCACGAGCAGTACTTC. The full variable domain, in which reference TRBV11-2 and TRBJ2-7 provide the parts outside the CDR3, is EAGVAQSPRYKIIEKRQSVAFWCNPISGHATLYWYQQILGQGPKLLIQFQNNGVVDDSQLPKDRFSAERLKGVDSTLKIQPAKLEDSAVYLCASSSKWFLGLRSHEQYFGPGTRLTVT.

This clonotype was seen at least ten times. The genes are TRBV15 and TRBJ2-3; 9 nucleotides agree with TRBD1. The CDR3 is 15 amino acids. Germline V gene data show CDR1 as LNHNV and CDR2 as YYDKDF (reference sequence). V lost 0 bases to trimming and J lost 4 bases; unmatched junction nucleotides: 2. The CDR3 here is CATSRDRTGADTQYF. The CDR3 DNA sequence: TGTGCCACCAGCAGAGATCGGACAGGGGCAGATACGCAGTATTTT.

The genes are TRBV10-3 and TRBJ2-1; TRBD1 matches 10 bases. This CDR3 has 17 residues. Trimming at V came to 6 bases and at J to 6 bases, leaving 14 bases not matched to a gene. Per germline, CDR1 ENHRY and CDR2 SYGVKD. The CDR3 reads CAIRPETGTGDINEQFF. The CDR3 nucleotides are TGTGCCATCAGGCCGGAGACCGGGACAGGGGACATCAATGAGCAGTTCTTC.

V usage is TRBV14 and J usage is TRBJ2-1, with D perhaps matching TRBD2 (6 bases). V was clipped by 3 bases and J by 11 bases, with 20 bases between them. The CDR3 contains 15 residues. Germline assignment: CDR1 SGHDN and CDR2 FVKESK. The CDR3 DNA reads as TGTGCCAGCAGCCAGCTGTCCCCTCCGGGAGAGAAGCAGTTCTTC. Amino acid sequence: CASSQLSPPGEKQFF.

This clonotype has at least ten counts. The chain joins TRBV6-2 or TRBV6-3 to TRBJ1-5; D is uncertain. Germline loops: CDR1 MNHEY, CDR2 SVGEGT. Trimming cost V 3 bases and J 5 bases, with 5 bases left between them. CDR3 length: 12 amino acids. This CDR3 reads CASSYQDQPQHF. Here the CDR3 DNA reads TGTGCCAGCAGTTATCAAGATCAGCCCCAGCATTTT.

This clonotype was seen at least ten times. This chain links TRBV7-9 with TRBJ2-5, with D possibly matching TRBD1 (5 bases). This CDR3 is 14 amino acids long. Looked up from germline, CDR1 is SEHNR and CDR2 is FQNEAQ (reference sequence). With 1 base removed from V and 3 bases from J, the gap between germline ends came to 9 bases. Here the CDR3 reads CASSLEGAKETQYF. The CDR3 nucleotides read TGTGCCAGCAGCTTAGAAGGGGCCAAAGAGACCCAGTACTTC.

In its sample, this clonotype was seen many times. This rearrangement joins TRBV29-1 to TRBJ2-7; TRBD2 aligns across 9 bases. V trimming: 4 bases; J trimming: 2 bases; junction bases outside the gene matches: 9. The CDR3 extends over 15 amino acids. Germline CDR1 reads SQVTM; CDR2 reads ANQGSEA. CDR3 sequence reads: CSVGARLAAPYEQYF. CDR3 nucleotide sequence: TGCAGCGTTGGGGCCCGACTAGCGGCCCCCTACGAGCAGTACTTC.

This clonotype was recorded many times. The rearrangement uses TRBV10-3 and TRBJ1-2; D may be TRBD1 (5 bases). Trimming took off 4 bases at V and 7 bases at J, with 22 bases between the two ends. The CDR3 contains 16 residues. Germline assignment: CDR1 ENHRY and CDR2 SYGVKD. The CDR3 DNA sequence: TGTGCCATCAGTGGGGCCGTAGGACCAGGGCCTTCTGGCTACACCTTC. Translating it yields CAISGAVGPGPSGYTF.